The 27 T cell receptor beta chains listed next were all sequenced from one sample in a study of cytomegalovirus exposure and HLA in healthy donors. Profiled with immunoSEQ multiplex PCR; TCRdb holds only in-frame clones, not every one. This table has approximately 170,000 clones, about 85% appearing once. Input material: PBMCs. These receptor sequences come from a man younger than 35 in good health and CMV-seropositive.

This clone has more than one count but fewer than ten. This chain joins TRBV11-2 and TRBJ2-1; no reliable D call. This CDR3 is built from 13 residues. CDR1 and CDR2 from the germline V gene are SGHAT and FQNNGV. V was shortened by 1 base and J by 7 bases, with 8 bases between the two germline ends. CDR3 nucleotides: TGTGCCAGCAGCTTAGGCGAAGAGAATGAGCAGTTCTTC. Amino acids: CASSLGEENEQFF.

The rearrangement joins TRBV5-1 to TRBJ2-3; 8 bases agree with TRBD2. The CDR3 covers 15 residues. CDR1 SGHRS and CDR2 YFSETQ come from the germline V gene. Trimming at V came to 4 bases and at J to 6 bases, leaving 10 bases not matched to a gene. The CDR3 nucleotides read TGCGCCAGCAGCCTCACGGGAGGGGTGTGGGATACGCAGTATTTT. This encodes CASSLTGGVWDTQYF. Variable domain in full (rest from reference TRBV5-1 and TRBJ2-3): KAGVTQTPRYLIKTRGQQVTLSCSPISGHRSVSWYQQTPGQGLQFLFEYFSETQRNKGNFPGRFSGRQFSNSRSEMNVSTLELGDSALYLCASSLTGGVWDTQYFGPGTRLTVL.

The count of this clone is one. The J gene is TRBJ1-5, the V gene TRBV5-6; tentative D call: TRBD1 (5 bases). In germline, CDR1 is SGHDT, CDR2 YYEEEE. The V end was cut by 4 bases, the J end by 5 bases, with 7 bases between. The CDR3 spans 12 residues. In DNA form, the CDR3 reads TGTGCCAGCAGCGTCAGGGATCAGCCCCAGCATTTT. It yields the protein CASSVRDQPQHF.

The V and J genes are TRBV11-2 and TRBJ2-7, with D hard to call. Trimming took off 6 bases at V and 3 bases at J, with 18 bases between the two ends. Germline V gene sequence: CDR1 SGHAT, CDR2 FQNNGV. The CDR3 covers 15 residues. For the CDR3, the DNA is TGTGCCAGCAGACCCGTGGGTAGACAATACTACGAGCAGTACTTC. This translates into CASRPVGRQYYEQYF.

The chain links TRBV5-6 to TRBJ1-3; D gene ambiguous. The ends were cut back, 6 bases at V and 0 bases at J, with 7 bases in the middle. Looked up from germline, CDR1 is SGHDT and CDR2 is YYEEEE. The CDR3 spans 13 residues. CDR3 DNA: TGTGCCAGCAAGAGGGTCTCTGGAAACACCATATATTTT. This encodes CASKRVSGNTIYF.

This sequence joins TRBV6-4 and TRBJ2-7; D might be TRBD1 (5 bases). The CDR3 extends over 16 amino acids. The V gene's germline CDR1 is MRHNA and CDR2 SNTAGT. V lost 4 bases and J 2 bases, leaving 18 bases between the germline ends. The CDR3 spells CASSGGQAHAAYEQYF. The CDR3 nucleotides are TGTGCCAGCAGTGGCGGACAAGCCCATGCCGCCTACGAGCAGTACTTC.

The V gene is TRBV5-6, the J gene TRBJ2-3, with 10 bases fitting TRBD2. Germline V gives CDR1 SGHDT, CDR2 YYEEEE. This CDR3 is 15 amino acids long. Trimming cost V 3 bases and J 3 bases; bases outside gene matches: 4. CDR3 DNA sequence: TGTGCCAGCAGCTATCTAGCGGGAGAAACAGATACGCAGTATTTT. Translation gives CASSYLAGETDTQYF.

The chain employs TRBV13 and TRBJ1-2; a weak D match, TRBD1 (5 bases). Per germline, CDR1 PRHDT and CDR2 FYEKMQ (reference sequence). This CDR3 spans 11 amino acids. V was shortened by 6 bases and J by 9 bases, with 11 bases between the two germline ends. DNA for the CDR3: TGTGCCAGCAGGGACCGGACAAGCTACACCTTC. As protein: CASRDRTSYTF.

This chain links TRBV30 with TRBJ1-3; 10 bases line up with TRBD1. V lost 2 bases to trimming and J lost 1 base; unmatched junction nucleotides: 20. Germline V gene sequence: CDR1 GTSNPN, CDR2 SVGIG (reference sequence). The CDR3 is 21 amino acids. This chain's CDR3 is CAWSKIRGGFDRGPSGNTIYF. The CDR3 DNA sequence: TGTGCCTGGAGTAAAATCAGGGGAGGGTTTGACAGGGGGCCATCTGGAAACACCATATATTTT.

The J gene is TRBJ1-2, the V gene TRBV6-4; TRBD1 matches at 7 bases. Losses at the gene ends were 0 bases for V and 8 bases for J; bases not matched to a gene: 3. CDR1 MRHNA and CDR2 SNTAGT come from the germline V gene. The CDR3 has 13 amino acids. The CDR3 protein is CASSDSSGGGYTF. The DNA for the CDR3 is TGTGCCAGCAGTGACTCATCAGGGGGAGGCTACACCTTC.

The rearrangement uses TRBV6-6 and TRBJ1-1; 8 bases align to TRBD1. The length of the CDR3 is 15 residues. J gave up 1 base and V 7 bases, and 8 bases lay outside the gene matches. CDR1 and CDR2 from the germline V gene are MNHNY and SVGAGI (reference sequence). The CDR3: CASTYGGTGNTEAFF. As DNA, the CDR3 is TGTGCCAGCACCTACGGCGGGACAGGGAACACTGAAGCTTTCTTT.

The chain uses TRBV30 and TRBJ1-2, with a weak D call TRBD1 (5 bases). In germline, CDR1 is GTSNPN, CDR2 SVGIG (reference sequence). This CDR3 contains 14 residues. The germline V and J ends were trimmed by 6 bases and 7 bases, with 21 bases remaining between them. The CDR3 region has the DNA TGTGCCTGTACGGGCCCCTCGGCAGGGCCTGGCTACACCTTC. It codes for CACTGPSAGPGYTF.

This clone was detected only once. This sequence joins TRBV7-8 and TRBJ1-5, with D hard to call. Germline loops: CDR1 SGHVS, CDR2 FQNEAQ. V lost 1 base, J lost 0 bases, and 7 bases lay in between. The CDR3 runs to 15 residues. CDR3 residues: CASSLGSVSNQPQHF. The CDR3 coding sequence is TGTGCCAGCAGCTTAGGCTCGGTTAGCAATCAGCCCCAGCATTTT.

The chain couples TRBV5-1 to TRBJ1-2; no definite D call. CDR1 SGHRS and CDR2 YFSETQ come from the germline V gene. The CDR3 totals 16 residues. Trimming removed 1 base from V and 2 bases from J, with 15 bases in between. Written as DNA, the CDR3 is TGCGCCAGCAGCTTGTCCGGGGAATCAAGAAACTATGGCTACACCTTC. Translation: CASSLSGESRNYGYTF. Together with reference TRBV5-1 and TRBJ1-2, the CDR3 gives the full variable domain: KAGVTQTPRYLIKTRGQQVTLSCSPISGHRSVSWYQQTPGQGLQFLFEYFSETQRNKGNFPGRFSGRQFSNSRSEMNVSTLELGDSALYLCASSLSGESRNYGYTFGSGTRLTVV.

CDR3 in DNA: TGTGCCAGCAGCCGAGGGGGCAGCTCCTACGAGCAGTACTTC. Its protein is CASSRGGSSYEQYF. J is TRBJ2-7 and V is TRBV7-9, with 7 bases aligning to TRBD1. Germline V gene data show CDR1 as SEHNR and CDR2 as FQNEAQ (reference sequence). With V trimmed by 5 bases and J by 0 bases, 4 bases remained unmatched. The CDR3 runs 14 residues.

This sequence joins TRBV5-5 and TRBJ2-6; D is undetermined. The CDR3 loop spans 16 amino acids. Trimming pared 4 bases from V and 0 bases from J, leaving 11 bases between. CDR1 is SGHKS and CDR2 is YYEKEE in the germline V gene (reference sequence). CDR3 DNA sequence: TGTGCCAGCAGCATCCGAAGAGGCTCTGGGGCCAACGTCCTGACTTTC. Translated: CASSIRRGSGANVLTF.

CDR3 bases: TGTGCCAGCAGCGTCCGGACTGGCTCACCCCTCCACTTT. Translating it yields CASSVRTGSPLHF. The J gene is TRBJ1-6, the V gene TRBV11-3, with D unclear. Trimming shortened V by 5 bases and J by 10 bases, and 12 bases separated the two germline ends. Per the germline V gene, CDR1 is SGHNT and CDR2 is YENEEA. The CDR3 is 13 amino acids.

V is TRBV6-5 and J is TRBJ2-3; 9 nucleotides match TRBD2. Germline trimming cut 6 bases from V and 2 bases from J; bases unmatched to any gene: 3. Germline V CDR1 and CDR2: MNHEY, SVGAGI. This CDR3 region has 14 residues. DNA of the CDR3: TGTGCCAGCAGAGGACTAGCGTACACAGATACGCAGTATTTT. The encoded protein is CASRGLAYTDTQYF.

The chain couples TRBV11-2 to TRBJ2-3, with 11 bases aligning to TRBD2. Germline CDR1 SGHAT, CDR2 FQNNGV. Trimming at V came to 4 bases and at J to 1 base, leaving 4 bases not matched to a gene. This CDR3 region has 16 residues. The CDR3 DNA is TGTGCCAGCAGCTATAGCGGGAGGGACGGCACAGATACGCAGTATTTT. This sequence encodes CASSYSGRDGTDTQYF.

The chain is built from TRBV9 and TRBJ2-1; TRBD2 aligns across 12 bases. The CDR3 is 16 amino acids. After removal of 0 bases from V and 7 bases from J, the junction contained 5 bases not matched to a gene. The germline CDR1 and CDR2 sequences are SGDLS and YYNGEE. The CDR3 here is CASSVARTSGVNEQFF. DNA for the CDR3: TGTGCCAGCAGCGTAGCCCGGACTAGCGGGGTGAATGAGCAGTTCTTC.

V and J are TRBV28 and TRBJ1-5, with D possibly being TRBD1 (6 bases). Germline V gene sequence: CDR1 MDHEN, CDR2 SYDVKM. The CDR3 has 14 amino acids. Trimming cost V 2 bases and J 9 bases, with 14 bases left between them. The chain's CDR3 is CASSLVDSVGPQHF. In nucleotides, the CDR3 is TGTGCCAGCAGTTTAGTGGACAGCGTGGGGCCCCAGCATTTT.

This clone was recorded only once. The chain couples TRBV4-1 to TRBJ2-7; 10 bases fit TRBD2. There are 16 residues in the CDR3. J was trimmed by 2 bases and V by 5 bases; bases with no gene match: 9. Germline V gene sequence: CDR1 MGHRA, CDR2 YSYEKL. CDR3 nucleotide sequence: TGCGCCAGCAGCTTAGCGGCAGCGGGAGGGCCCTACGAGCAGTACTTC. This codes for CASSLAAAGGPYEQYF.

This chain uses TRBV29-1 with TRBJ2-5; D unclear. Germline V lookup: CDR1 SQVTM, CDR2 ANQGSEA. This CDR3 has 15 amino acids. V gave up 2 bases and J gave up 0 bases, with 13 bases separating them. The CDR3 loop is CSVERTSEYQETQYF. The CDR3 DNA is TGCAGCGTTGAAAGAACTTCCGAGTACCAAGAGACCCAGTACTTC.

The chain uses TRBV2 and TRBJ2-5; D not resolved. The CDR3 consists of 13 residues. CDR1 SNHLY and CDR2 FYNNEI come from the germline V gene. Trimming cost V 4 bases and J 2 bases, with 8 bases left between them. DNA for the CDR3: TGTGCCAGCAGTGCCCAGATACAAGAGACCCAGTACTTC. Amino acid sequence: CASSAQIQETQYF.

The J gene is TRBJ1-1, the V gene TRBV7-9; 7 positions match TRBD1. There are 16 residues in the CDR3. V was pared by 6 bases and J by 0 bases, with 10 bases of the junction left unmatched. Germline CDR1 and CDR2: SEHNR and FQNEAQ (reference sequence). CDR3 sequence reads: CASRDTGVLMNTEAFF. For the CDR3, the DNA is TGTGCCAGCAGGGACACAGGGGTTCTAATGAACACTGAAGCTTTCTTT.

This clone showed up just once. This chain uses TRBV19 with TRBJ2-5; D perhaps matches TRBD1 (5 bases). Germline V lookup: CDR1 LNHDA, CDR2 SQIVND (reference sequence). Trimming shortened V by 4 bases and J by 1 base, and 10 bases separated the two germline ends. The CDR3 extends over 14 amino acids. This CDR3 reads CASSTTTVQETQYF. The CDR3 DNA follows: TGTGCCAGTAGTACTACGACAGTCCAAGAGACCCAGTACTTC.

V is TRBV7-9 and J is TRBJ2-2; D is unresolved. The germline V and J ends were trimmed by 6 bases and 5 bases, with 7 bases remaining between them. The CDR3 spans 12 residues. Germline CDR1 reads SEHNR; CDR2 reads FQNEAQ (reference sequence). CDR3 coding DNA: TGTGCCAGCAGTTGGCAGACCGGGGAGCTGTTTTTT. Translating gives CASSWQTGELFF.